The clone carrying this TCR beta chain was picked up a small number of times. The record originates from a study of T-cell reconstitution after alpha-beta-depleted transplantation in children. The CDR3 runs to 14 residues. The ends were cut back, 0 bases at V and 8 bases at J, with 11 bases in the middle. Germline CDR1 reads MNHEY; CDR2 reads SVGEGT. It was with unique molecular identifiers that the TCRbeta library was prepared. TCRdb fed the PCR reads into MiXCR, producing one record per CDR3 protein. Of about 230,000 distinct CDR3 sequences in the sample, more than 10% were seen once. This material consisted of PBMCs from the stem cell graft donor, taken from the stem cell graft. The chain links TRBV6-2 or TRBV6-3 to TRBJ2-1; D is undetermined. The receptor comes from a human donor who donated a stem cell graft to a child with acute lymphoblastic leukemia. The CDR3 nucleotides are TGTGCCAGCAGTTACTCAATGGAGCACCATGAGCAGTTCTTC. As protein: CASSYSMEHHEQFF.